This T cell receptor (beta chain) was found in a study of blood T cell repertoires in COVID-19. Overall study: Italy, Spain and the United States were the sources of the convalescent and acute COVID-19 samples. Nucleic acid was either cDNA or gDNA, and it came from T cells, B-cell-depleted T cells, or PBMCs.

In the authors' methods: Using reference gene primer amplification, nucleated cell counts were estimated. Assay used: immunoSEQ multiplex PCR; TCRdb lists only in-frame clones, some missing. The V and J calls and the clone size are those of that table, but D and trimming were determined from the DNA. Among about 130,000 clones listed, under 85% were seen once. The CDR3 length is 15 residues. Germline lookup yields CDR1 WNHNN and CDR2 SYGVQD (reference sequence). Trimming cost V 0 bases and J 6 bases, with 11 bases left between them. V and J are TRBV10-1 and TRBJ2-2; D is perhaps TRBD1 (5 bases). The sample was peripheral blood. The TCR sequence derives from a man between 40 and 49 years old with active or convalescent COVID-19. Here the CDR3 reads CASSESGRVAGELFF. The CDR3 DNA is TGCGCCAGCAGTGAGTCTGGCAGGGTAGCCGGGGAGCTGTTTTTT.